The clone carrying this T cell receptor beta chain was counted ten times or more. Its matching antigen is unknown. Here immunoSEQ multiplex PCR was the method, and the copy in TCRdb shows in-frame clones only, minus some. This sample has over a million clones, with 75% found just once. The CDR3 contains 14 residues. CDR1 MNHNS and CDR2 SASEGT come from the germline V gene. V lost 2 bases to trimming and J lost 7 bases, with 12 bases between them. All the donors were Caucasian adults who lived in Nashville, Tennessee. The data belong to a study of shared clonotypes between healthy human individuals. Overall study findings and caveats: For naive CD4 cells, approximately 4.8% of clonotypes were shared across a handful of donors. Clonotypes shared by all four sorted-subset donors had higher generation probabilities than non-shared clonotypes. The genetic and exposure-history diversity represented was limited by few donors.

Sequencing used memory CD4+ T cells sorted from blood. The subset is: CD45RA-negative fraction. The sequence was obtained from a man between 18 and 35 years old in good health. The chain has TRBV6-1 and TRBJ2-1; D is unresolved. The CDR3 protein is CASSEPGRRNEQFF. For the CDR3, the DNA is TGTGCCAGCAGTGAACCCGGGCGGCGGAATGAGCAGTTCTTC.